Below, 15 T cell receptor beta chains from the same sample are listed, as sequenced in a study of T cells in Graves' hyperthyroidism and ophthalmopathy. RNA transcripts yielded amplified TCR beta CDR3 regions. An initial round of RT-PCR targeting the TCR CDR3 relied on the HTBI primer set. TCRdb passed the multiplex PCR reads through MiXCR, listing each CDR3 protein once. The data contain around 500,000 distinct CDR3 sequences, approximately 14% of them seen just once; the ten biggest clones take up more than 11%. Material for sequencing was blood. Every receptor here comes from a middle-aged woman with Graves' hyperthyroidism.

This clonotype was observed at least ten times. The V gene is TRBV12-3 or TRBV12-4, the J gene TRBJ2-7; D may match TRBD1 or TRBD2 (5 bases each). The CDR3 consists of 16 residues. Trimming cost V 3 bases and J 0 bases, with 15 bases left between them. The CDR3 loop is CASSFTPGQSSYEQYF. The CDR3 nucleotides are TGTGCCAGCAGTTTTACCCCGGGGCAGAGCTCCTACGAGCAGTACTTC.

This clonotype was recorded at least ten times. The chain is built from TRBV6-1 and TRBJ2-2, with D uncertain. The germline gives CDR1 MNHNS, CDR2 SASEGT. The V and J ends lost 3 bases and 0 bases respectively, with 14 bases between them. The CDR3 loop spans 17 amino acids. CDR3 DNA: TGTGCCAGCAGTGAGGTATCGGGCAGCACGAACACCGGGGAGCTGTTTTTT. Protein sequence: CASSEVSGSTNTGELFF.

This clonotype was seen once. This rearrangement joins TRBV27 to TRBJ1-4; D is uncertain. Germline V gives CDR1 MNHEY, CDR2 SMNVEV (reference sequence). The CDR3 runs 14 residues. With 4 bases removed from V and 3 bases from J, the gap between germline ends came to 9 bases. CDR3 DNA sequence: TGTGCCAGCAGTTGGGGAGTAGCTAATGAAAAACTGTTTTTT. Protein: CASSWGVANEKLFF.

The chain couples TRBV28 to TRBJ1-5; D is undetermined. Germline V gene lookup returns CDR1 MDHEN and CDR2 SYDVKM. V dropped 3 bases and J dropped 6 bases, with 6 bases sitting between them. CDR3 length: 12 amino acids. CDR3 region: CASSLLRQPQHF. The CDR3 nucleotides are TGTGCCAGCAGTTTGTTACGTCAGCCCCAGCATTTT.

In the case of this clonotype: The junction does not match germline at one end; this may be a read error. This chain connects TRBV5-1 to TRBJ2-1; 9 bases are a match to TRBD1. Germline V gene sequence: CDR1 SGHRS, CDR2 YFSETQ. This CDR3 contains 16 residues. The CDR3 loop reads CASCLGQGGRGNEQFF. DNA of the CDR3: TGCGCCAGCTGCTTGGGACAGGGCGGGAGAGGCAATGAGCAGTTCTTC.

This clonotype was seen only a few times. The chain links TRBV27 to TRBJ2-1; TRBD2 aligns across 14 bases. The germline CDR1 and CDR2 sequences are MNHEY and SMNVEV (reference sequence). The CDR3 is made up of 20 amino acids. J gave up 4 bases and V 1 base, and 12 bases lay outside the gene matches. The CDR3 loop is CASSLLPGLAGGSGYNEQFF. As DNA, the CDR3 is TGTGCCAGCAGTTTATTACCTGGACTAGCGGGAGGTAGTGGGTACAATGAGCAGTTCTTC.

This clonotype was counted many times. The chain joins TRBV5-1 to TRBJ2-7; tentatively, D is TRBD2 (6 bases). V was pared by 4 bases and J by 5 bases, with 13 bases between. Germline CDR1 reads SGHRS; CDR2 reads YFSETQ. This CDR3 contains 13 residues. DNA for the CDR3: TGCGCCAGCAGCCTAGGGAGGAGGGACGAGCAGTACTTC. Protein sequence: CASSLGRRDEQYF.

This clonotype was picked up many times. V is TRBV2 and J is TRBJ1-5, with TRBD1 identical over 8 bases. Looked up from germline, CDR1 is SNHLY and CDR2 is FYNNEI. V was clipped by 0 bases and J by 7 bases; unmatched bases: 8. This CDR3 spans 16 amino acids. In DNA form, the CDR3 reads TGTGCCAGCAGTGAAGCAGGCAGGGGGCAAGACCAGCCCCAGCATTTT. Translated, it gives CASSEAGRGQDQPQHF.

This clonotype was seen ten or more times. This sequence joins TRBV6-1 and TRBJ1-5; 9 nucleotides agree with TRBD1. Germline CDR1 and CDR2: MNHNS and SASEGT. The length of the CDR3 is 17 residues. The ends lost 10 bases at V and 1 base at J; junction bases unmatched: 14. This chain's CDR3 is CATYWGQGDWSNQPQHF. DNA for the CDR3: TGTGCCACCTATTGGGGACAGGGTGATTGGAGCAATCAGCCCCAGCATTTT.

This clonotype was found a few times. The chain links TRBV27 to TRBJ2-7; 11 bases fit TRBD1. Germline trimming cut 2 bases from V and 4 bases from J; bases unmatched to any gene: 4. The germline CDR1 and CDR2 sequences are MNHEY and SMNVEV (reference sequence). The CDR3 sequence is 15 residues long. CDR3 residues: CASSLMGQGEYEQYF. The CDR3 DNA is TGTGCCAGCAGTTTAATGGGACAGGGGGAATACGAGCAGTACTTC.

The V call is TRBV20-1, the J call TRBJ2-4, with 11 bases that match TRBD1. The V segment lost 6 bases and the J segment 5 bases; nucleotides outside the gene matches: 3. Germline CDR1 DFQATT, CDR2 SNEGSKA (reference sequence). This CDR3 is built from 13 residues. CDR3 DNA sequence: TGCAGTGCCAGGACAGGGGGCCAAAACATTCAGTACTTC. Translation gives CSARTGGQNIQYF.

The chain uses TRBV12-3 or TRBV12-4 and TRBJ2-6; the D call may be TRBD1 or TRBD2 (5 bases each). CDR3 length: 17 residues. V dropped 6 bases and J dropped 3 bases, with 18 bases sitting between them. CDR3 bases: TGTGCCAGCAGCCAACCGACGGGGCTGCGTGGGGCCAACGTCCTGACTTTC. Amino acid sequence: CASSQPTGLRGANVLTF.

The chain uses TRBV9 and TRBJ2-3; 10 bases map to TRBD2. Germline CDR1 and CDR2: SGDLS and YYNGEE. The V gene end was trimmed by 3 bases and the J gene end by 4 bases; junction bases not matched to a gene: 2. The CDR3 extends over 14 amino acids. CDR3 DNA sequence: TGTGCCAGCAGCGCACTAGCGGGACCAGATACGCAGTATTTT. Encoded protein: CASSALAGPDTQYF.

This sequence joins TRBV14 and TRBJ1-2; 9 bases are shared with TRBD1. The CDR3 extends over 14 amino acids. After removal of 2 bases from V and 6 bases from J, the junction contained 4 bases not matched to a gene. CDR1 is SGHDN and CDR2 is FVKESK in the germline V gene. The CDR3 sequence is CASSQPGQGNGYTF. The CDR3 region has the DNA TGTGCCAGCAGCCAACCGGGACAGGGAAATGGCTACACCTTC.

This chain joins TRBV2 and TRBJ2-7; D is perhaps TRBD1 or TRBD2 (5 bases each). The CDR3 is 11 amino acids. The germline V gene encodes CDR1 SNHLY and CDR2 FYNNEI. Trimming shortened V by 8 bases and J by 3 bases, and 8 bases separated the two germline ends. CDR3 sequence: CASRGYYEQYF. As DNA, the CDR3 is TGTGCCAGCCGGGGCTACTACGAGCAGTACTTC.